One and the same sample provided the 24 T cell receptor beta chains below, sequenced in a study of blood T cells in healthy people across ages (dated by TCRdb to the mid-2010s). Library method: 5' RACE. Instrument on record: Illumina HiSeq 2500. A second roughly 7 to 11 cycle PCR used a sample-barcoded 5' primer and a J-beta primer mix. TCRdb applied fastp at Q25 and MiXCR to the public reads, then kept only in-frame beta chains. Every CDR3 protein is listed once, alongside the most common genes and DNA of its rows. The sample table records some 930,000 distinct CDR3 sequences; almost 30% of these occur just once. The top ten clones comprise roughly 10% of the sample. These same records also appear under a second study, on T cells of mothers and their children.

The sample comprised blood. The receptors stem from a woman in her 40s in good health.

This clonotype has just a few counts. CDR3 sequence (DNA): TGTGCCAGCAGCTTAGAGGCAGGGGGGACCCTGGAGACCCAGTACTTC. This codes for CASSLEAGGTLETQYF. The genes are TRBV11-2 and TRBJ2-5; maybe TRBD1 (7 bases). The V gene lost 0 bases and the J gene lost 5 bases, with 16 bases spanning the gap. The CDR3 extends over 16 amino acids. Germline CDR1 and CDR2: SGHAT and FQNNGV.

This clonotype was observed many times. The chain links TRBV5-1 to TRBJ2-7; 8 nucleotides line up with TRBD1. Germline V gene data show CDR1 as SGHRS and CDR2 as YFSETQ. Germline trimming cut 3 bases from V and 6 bases from J; bases unmatched to any gene: 5. The CDR3 runs to 13 residues. CDR3: CASSWGQEGEQYF. The CDR3 region has the DNA TGCGCCAGCAGCTGGGGACAGGAGGGCGAGCAGTACTTC.

The chain joins TRBV7-9 to TRBJ2-7, with no clear D. Germline values: CDR1 SEHNR, CDR2 FQNEAQ (reference sequence). Trimming pared 2 bases from V and 6 bases from J, leaving 14 bases between. CDR3 length: 14 residues. The CDR3 DNA follows: TGTGCCAGCAGCTTAACCAGTTATAGTAGCGAGCAGTACTTC. The encoded protein is CASSLTSYSSEQYF.

This rearrangement joins TRBV4-3 to TRBJ2-3; 8 nucleotides agree with TRBD2. CDR1 is LGHNA and CDR2 is YSLEER in the germline V gene. The CDR3 is 16 amino acids. J lost 3 bases, V lost 0 bases, and 5 bases had no gene match. Here the CDR3 reads CASSQDPGLGTDTQYF. In nucleotides, the CDR3 is TGCGCCAGCAGCCAAGACCCGGGACTAGGGACAGATACGCAGTATTTT.

As for this clonotype: The junction differs from germline at one of its ends, possibly a read error. The chain combines TRBV7-7 with TRBJ2-1, with 11 bases lining up with TRBD2. In germline, CDR1 is SSHAT, CDR2 FNYEAQ (reference sequence). The CDR3 covers 19 residues. CDR3 in DNA: TGTGCTAGCAGCTTAGATTATACTAGCGGGGGCCCTTCCTACAATGAGCAGTTCTTC. Encoded protein: CASSLDYTSGGPSYNEQFF.

This clonotype was seen repeatedly, ten times or more. V gene TRBV5-1 combines with J gene TRBJ2-1; D perhaps matches TRBD2 (6 bases). Trimming removed 0 bases at V and 5 bases at J, with 9 bases between. Germline lookup yields CDR1 SGHRS and CDR2 YFSETQ. The CDR3 covers 14 residues. The CDR3 sequence is CASSLEASDNEQFF. CDR3 coding DNA: TGCGCCAGCAGCTTGGAGGCTAGCGACAATGAGCAGTTCTTC.

The genes are TRBV5-1 and TRBJ2-5, with D perhaps matching TRBD2 (6 bases). The V gene's germline CDR1 is SGHRS and CDR2 YFSETQ. Trimming removed 6 bases at V and 4 bases at J, with 16 bases between. This CDR3 comprises 14 residues. CDR3 residues: CASNLLASGETQYF. The CDR3 nucleotides read TGCGCCAGCAACTTACTAGCCTCAGGAGAGACCCAGTACTTC.

This clonotype was observed at least ten times. V is TRBV6-4 and J is TRBJ2-7; weak D call: TRBD2 (5 bases). V was clipped by 6 bases and J by 3 bases, with 18 bases between them. Per the germline V gene, CDR1 is MRHNA and CDR2 is SNTAGT. The CDR3 loop spans 15 amino acids. CDR3 sequence: CASRPEGLVDYEQYF. The CDR3 DNA is TGTGCCAGCAGGCCAGAGGGCTTAGTGGACTACGAGCAGTACTTC.

This clonotype has just a few counts. One end of the junction fails to match germline, which may point to a read error. The genes are TRBV24-1 and TRBJ2-5, with D unclear. The CDR3 is made up of 17 amino acids. Germline values: CDR1 KGHDR, CDR2 SFDVKD. CDR3 sequence: CATGDSGPNPLGETQYF. CDR3 DNA: TGTGCCACCGGTGATTCCGGACCGAACCCCCTAGGAGAGACCCAGTACTTC.

This clonotype showed up just a few times. This chain links TRBV24-1 with TRBJ1-2; 8 bases fit TRBD1. The germline V gene encodes CDR1 KGHDR and CDR2 SFDVKD. The CDR3 is made up of 15 amino acids. V gave up 7 bases and J gave up 3 bases; unmatched junction bases: 9. CDR3 amino acids: CATSSEMDRDYGYTF. In nucleotides, the CDR3 is TGTGCCACCAGCTCTGAGATGGACAGGGACTATGGCTACACCTTC.

This clonotype has more than one count but fewer than ten. This chain joins TRBV4-1 and TRBJ2-7, with 8 positions matching TRBD2. CDR1 and CDR2 (germline): MGHRA, YSYEKL. Trimming at V came to 1 base and at J to 0 bases, leaving 5 bases not matched to a gene. CDR3 length equals 16 residues. The CDR3 protein is CASSQVLAAFSYEQYF. The CDR3 DNA reads TGCGCCAGCAGCCAAGTACTAGCGGCCTTCTCCTACGAGCAGTACTTC.

This clonotype was observed a handful of times. The chain is built from TRBV7-2 and TRBJ1-4, with D perhaps matching TRBD1 (6 bases). Germline V gives CDR1 SGHTA, CDR2 FQGNSA. This CDR3 is built from 14 residues. The V end lost 3 bases, the J end lost 5 bases, and 10 bases lay between the germline ends. The CDR3 bases are TGTGCCAGCAGCTTCAGGGGCGGGAATGAAAAACTGTTTTTT. This sequence encodes CASSFRGGNEKLFF.

This clonotype was counted many times. The gene calls are TRBV7-2 and TRBJ2-7; TRBD1 might be the D (6 bases). V was pared by 5 bases and J by 2 bases, with 13 bases between. Germline V lookup: CDR1 SGHTA, CDR2 FQGNSA. This CDR3 comprises 14 residues. The CDR3 sequence is CASSPRQATYEQYF. DNA for the CDR3: TGTGCCAGCAGCCCCCGACAGGCAACCTACGAGCAGTACTTC. Full variable domain (rest looked up from reference TRBV7-2 and TRBJ2-7): GAGVSQSPSNKVTEKGKDVELRCDPISGHTALYWYRQSLGQGLEFLIYFQGNSAPDKSGLPSDRFSAERTGGSVSTLTIQRTQQEDSAVYLCASSPRQATYEQYFGPGTRLTVT.

J is TRBJ2-1 and V is TRBV20-1; 10 bases match TRBD2. The germline gives CDR1 DFQATT, CDR2 SNEGSKA (reference sequence). This CDR3 is 16 amino acids long. V lost 6 bases to trimming and J lost 5 bases; unmatched junction nucleotides: 13. CDR3 nucleotide sequence: TGCAGTGCGGACGCCCGACTAGCGGGCACTGACAATGAGCAGTTCTTC. This gives the protein CSADARLAGTDNEQFF.

This clonotype turned up a few times. The chain couples TRBV7-9 to TRBJ1-1; no definite D call. The CDR3 consists of 13 residues. Between the trimmed V and J ends, which lost 4 bases and 5 bases, there was a span of 11 bases. CDR1 is SEHNR and CDR2 is FQNEAQ in the germline V gene (reference sequence). CDR3 sequence: CASSSEGYTEAFF. The CDR3 bases are TGTGCCAGCAGCTCGGAAGGGTATACTGAAGCTTTCTTT.

The chain couples TRBV28 to TRBJ2-1, with TRBD2 matching over 9 bases. Germline V CDR1 and CDR2: MDHEN, SYDVKM. Unmatched junction bases numbered 5, after V lost 2 bases and J lost 3 bases. The CDR3 consists of 16 residues. CDR3 amino acids: CASSLLGLANYNEQFF. The CDR3 nucleotides are TGTGCCAGCAGTTTACTCGGACTAGCGAACTACAATGAGCAGTTCTTC.

In regard to this clonotype: One junction end disagrees with the germline gene, perhaps due to a read error. The V gene is TRBV4-1, the J gene TRBJ1-1, with TRBD1 identical over 7 bases. In germline, CDR1 is MGHRA, CDR2 YSYEKL. CDR3 length: 16 residues. CDR3 DNA sequence: TGCGCCAGCGGCCAAGGGGGGGGACAGACGAACACTGAAGCTTTCTTT. This encodes CASGQGGGQTNTEAFF.

This clonotype came up many times. The rearrangement links TRBV7-2 to TRBJ2-5, with 13 bases identical to TRBD2. CDR3 length equals 20 residues. CDR1 and CDR2 (germline): SGHTA, FQGNSA. The V gene end was trimmed by 3 bases and the J gene end by 5 bases; junction bases not matched to a gene: 18. The chain's CDR3 is CASSLRLQTSGGTLGETQYF. In nucleotides, the CDR3 is TGTGCCAGCAGCTTGCGGCTCCAGACTAGCGGGGGGACATTGGGGGAGACCCAGTACTTC.

This clonotype was seen only once. The chain employs TRBV9 and TRBJ2-3, with 7 bases fitting TRBD1. The CDR3 length is 16 residues. Germline V CDR1 and CDR2: SGDLS, YYNGEE. Trimming at V came to 3 bases and at J to 3 bases, leaving 10 bases not matched to a gene. CDR3 bases: TGTGCCAGCAGCGCAGCAGAAGGGGGCGGGACAGATACGCAGTATTTT. Translation gives CASSAAEGGGTDTQYF. The entire variable domain, with the rest obtained from reference TRBV9 and TRBJ2-3, is as follows: DSGVTQTPKHLITATGQRVTLRCSPRSGDLSVYWYQQSLDQGLQFLIQYYNGEERAKGNILERFSAQQFPDLHSELNLSSLELGDSALYFCASSAAEGGGTDTQYFGPGTRLTVL.

Of note for this clonotype: A much bigger clone sits one base away, suggesting this may be a read error. The chain recombines TRBV20-1 with TRBJ2-5; D uncertain. This CDR3 region has 12 residues. CDR1 DFQATT and CDR2 SNEGSKA come from the germline V gene (reference sequence). Here the CDR3 DNA reads TGCAGTCCTAGTAGGTCGGTTGACGAGCGGTACTTC. This sequence encodes CSPSRSVDERYF.

This clonotype was counted many times. The chain recombines TRBV6-1 with TRBJ1-2; D unclear. Germline CDR1 reads MNHNS; CDR2 reads SASEGT. Trimming removed 4 bases from V and 2 bases from J, with 8 bases in between. This CDR3 has 13 residues. The CDR3 nucleotides read TGTGCCAGCAGTGTAGATCCAAACTATGGCTACACCTTC. It specifies CASSVDPNYGYTF.

This clonotype was detected once. This sequence joins TRBV13 and TRBJ2-4, with a possible D match to TRBD1 (6 bases). The assigned J gene may be wrong: the sequence end matches TRBJ2-7 better. This CDR3 is built from 15 residues. Germline CDR1 PRHDT, CDR2 FYEKMQ (reference sequence). CDR3 DNA: TGTGCCAGCAGCTTAGAGGGGGACGAGTCCTACGAGCAGTACTTC. It encodes CASSLEGDESYEQYF.

There are a few counts of this clonotype. An end of the junction differs from the germline gene, which may be a read error. The chain has TRBV7-2 and TRBJ2-7; D is ambiguous. The CDR3 consists of 12 residues. Per germline, CDR1 SGHTA and CDR2 FQGNSA. As DNA, the CDR3 is TGTGTCAGCAGCTTAGCTCTGGCGGTGAAGTACTTC. Encoded protein: CVSSLALAVKYF.

The chain carries TRBV6-5 and TRBJ2-5, with 10 positions matching TRBD2. The CDR3 extends over 15 amino acids. Trimming cost V 8 bases and J 1 base; bases outside gene matches: 7. Germline-derived CDR1 and CDR2 are MNHEY and SVGAGI. CDR3 loop: CASVTTSGTQETQYF. CDR3 coding DNA: TGTGCCAGCGTGACAACTAGCGGGACCCAAGAGACCCAGTACTTC.